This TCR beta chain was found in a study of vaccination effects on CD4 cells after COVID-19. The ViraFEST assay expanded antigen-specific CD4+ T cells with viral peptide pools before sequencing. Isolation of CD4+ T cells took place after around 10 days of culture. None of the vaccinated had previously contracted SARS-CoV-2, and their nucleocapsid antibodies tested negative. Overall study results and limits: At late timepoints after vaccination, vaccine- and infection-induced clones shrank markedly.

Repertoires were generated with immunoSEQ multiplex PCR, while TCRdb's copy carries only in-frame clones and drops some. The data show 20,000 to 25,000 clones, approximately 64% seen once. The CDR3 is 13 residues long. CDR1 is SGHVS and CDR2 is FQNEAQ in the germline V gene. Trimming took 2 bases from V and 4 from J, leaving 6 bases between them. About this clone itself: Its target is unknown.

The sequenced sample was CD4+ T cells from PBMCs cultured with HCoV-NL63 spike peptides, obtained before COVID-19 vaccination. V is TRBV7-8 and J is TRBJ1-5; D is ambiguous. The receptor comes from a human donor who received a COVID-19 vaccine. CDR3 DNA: TGTGCCAGCAGCTTACAGGAGAATCAGCCCCAGCATTTT. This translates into CASSLQENQPQHF. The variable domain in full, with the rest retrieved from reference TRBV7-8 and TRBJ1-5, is GAGVSQSPRYKVAKRGQDVALRCDPISGHVSLFWYQQALGQGPEFLTYFQNEAQLDKSGLPSDRFFAERPEGSVSTLKIQRTQQEDSAVYLCASSLQENQPQHFGDGTRLSIL.